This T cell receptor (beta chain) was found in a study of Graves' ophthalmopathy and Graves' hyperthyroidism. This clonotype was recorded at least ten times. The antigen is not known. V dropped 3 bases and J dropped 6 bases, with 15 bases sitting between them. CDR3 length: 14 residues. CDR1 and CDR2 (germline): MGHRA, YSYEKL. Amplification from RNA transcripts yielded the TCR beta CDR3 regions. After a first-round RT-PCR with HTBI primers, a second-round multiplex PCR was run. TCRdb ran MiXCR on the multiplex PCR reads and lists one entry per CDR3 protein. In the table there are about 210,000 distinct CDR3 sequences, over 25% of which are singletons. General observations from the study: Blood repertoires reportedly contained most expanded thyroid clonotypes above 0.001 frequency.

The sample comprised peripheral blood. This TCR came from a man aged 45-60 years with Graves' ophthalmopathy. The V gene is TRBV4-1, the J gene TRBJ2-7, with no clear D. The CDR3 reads CASSHTPEPGEQYF. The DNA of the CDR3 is TGCGCCAGCAGCCACACGCCTGAGCCGGGCGAGCAGTACTTC.